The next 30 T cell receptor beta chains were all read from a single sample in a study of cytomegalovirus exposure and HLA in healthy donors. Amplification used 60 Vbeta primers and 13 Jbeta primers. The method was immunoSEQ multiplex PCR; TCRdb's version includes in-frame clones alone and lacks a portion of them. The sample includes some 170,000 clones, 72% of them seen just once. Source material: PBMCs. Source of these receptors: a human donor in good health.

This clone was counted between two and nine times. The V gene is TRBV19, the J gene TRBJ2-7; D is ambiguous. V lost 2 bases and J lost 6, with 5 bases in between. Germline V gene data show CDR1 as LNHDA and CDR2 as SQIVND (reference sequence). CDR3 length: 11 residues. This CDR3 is CASSIRVEQYF. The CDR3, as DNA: TGTGCCAGTAGTATACGGGTCGAGCAGTACTTC. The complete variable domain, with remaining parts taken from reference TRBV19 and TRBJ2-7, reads DGGITQSPKYLFRKEGQNVTLSCEQNLNHDAMYWYRQDPGQGLRLIYYSQIVNDFQKGDIAEGYSVSREKKESFPLTVTSAQKNPTAFYLCASSIRVEQYFGPGTRLTVT.

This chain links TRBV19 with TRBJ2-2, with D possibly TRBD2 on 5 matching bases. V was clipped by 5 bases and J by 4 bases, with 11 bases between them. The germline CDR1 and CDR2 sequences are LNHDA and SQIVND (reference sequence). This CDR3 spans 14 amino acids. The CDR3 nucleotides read TGTGCCAGTAGTCAGGAGGTATTCACCGGGGAGCTGTTTTTT. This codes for CASSQEVFTGELFF.

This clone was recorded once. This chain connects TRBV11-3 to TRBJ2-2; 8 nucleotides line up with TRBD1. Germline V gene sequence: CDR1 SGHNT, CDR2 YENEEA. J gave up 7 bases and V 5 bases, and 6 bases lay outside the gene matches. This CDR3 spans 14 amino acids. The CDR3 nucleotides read TGTGCCAGCAGCAAGGACAGGGAAATCGGGGAGCTGTTTTTT. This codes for CASSKDREIGELFF.

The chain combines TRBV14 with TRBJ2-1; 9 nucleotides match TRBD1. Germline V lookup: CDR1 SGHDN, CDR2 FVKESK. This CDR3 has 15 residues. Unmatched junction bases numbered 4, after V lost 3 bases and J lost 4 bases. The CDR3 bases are TGTGCCAGCAGCCAGCCCGGGACAGGGTACAATGAGCAGTTCTTC. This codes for CASSQPGTGYNEQFF.

The CDR3, as DNA: TGTGCCAGTAGTATATCGGACAGCAATGAAGCTTTCTTT. Protein: CASSISDSNEAFF. The chain links TRBV19 to TRBJ1-1, with D tentatively TRBD1 (6 bases). V lost 2 bases to trimming and J lost 7 bases, with 11 bases between them. Germline V gene lookup returns CDR1 LNHDA and CDR2 SQIVND (reference sequence). The CDR3 loop spans 13 amino acids.

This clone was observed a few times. The CDR3 region has the DNA TGTGCCAGCAGAACCCTCGGAGTCTATGGCTACACCTTC. It translates to CASRTLGVYGYTF. V and J are TRBV13 and TRBJ1-2; the D is unclear. The CDR3 extends over 13 amino acids. Trimming left V 6 bases short and J 4 bases short, with 12 bases between. Per germline, CDR1 PRHDT and CDR2 FYEKMQ (reference sequence). Using reference TRBV13 and TRBJ1-2 for the parts outside the CDR3, the full variable domain is AAGVIQSPRHLIKEKRETATLKCYPIPRHDTVYWYQQGPGQDPQFLISFYEKMQSDKGSIPDRFSAQQFSDYHSELNMSSLELGDSALYFCASRTLGVYGYTFGSGTRLTVV.

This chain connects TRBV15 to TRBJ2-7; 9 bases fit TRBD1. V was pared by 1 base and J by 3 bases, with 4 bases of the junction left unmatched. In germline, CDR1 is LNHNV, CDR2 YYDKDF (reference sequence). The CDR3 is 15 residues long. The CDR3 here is CATSRGRGQGYEQYF. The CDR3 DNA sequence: TGTGCCACCAGCAGAGGGAGGGGACAGGGCTACGAGCAGTACTTC. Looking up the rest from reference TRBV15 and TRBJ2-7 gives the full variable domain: DAMVIQNPRYQVTQFGKPVTLSCSQTLNHNVMYWYQQKSSQAPKLLFHYYDKDFNNEADTPDNFQSRRPNTSFCFLDIRSPGLGDTAMYLCATSRGRGQGYEQYFGPGTRLTVT.

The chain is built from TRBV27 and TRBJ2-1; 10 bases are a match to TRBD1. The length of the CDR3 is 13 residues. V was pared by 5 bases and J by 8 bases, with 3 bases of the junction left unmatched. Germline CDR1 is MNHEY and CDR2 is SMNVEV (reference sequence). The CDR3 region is CASSVDRGYEQFF. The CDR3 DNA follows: TGTGCCAGCAGTGTGGACAGGGGGTATGAGCAGTTCTTC.

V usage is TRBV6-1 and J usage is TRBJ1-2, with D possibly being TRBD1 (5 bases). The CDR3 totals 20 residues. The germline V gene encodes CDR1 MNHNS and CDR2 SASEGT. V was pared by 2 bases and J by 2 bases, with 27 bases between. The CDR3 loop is CASSELIRSTRGRKNYGYTF. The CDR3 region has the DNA TGTGCCAGCAGTGAACTTATTAGGTCTACGCGGGGCAGGAAGAACTATGGCTACACCTTC.

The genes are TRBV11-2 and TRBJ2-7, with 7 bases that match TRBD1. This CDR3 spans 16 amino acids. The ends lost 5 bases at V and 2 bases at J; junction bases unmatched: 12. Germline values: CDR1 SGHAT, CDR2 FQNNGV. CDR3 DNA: TGTGCCAGCAGCCCACACAGGGGCCTAAGTACCTACGAGCAGTACTTC. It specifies CASSPHRGLSTYEQYF.

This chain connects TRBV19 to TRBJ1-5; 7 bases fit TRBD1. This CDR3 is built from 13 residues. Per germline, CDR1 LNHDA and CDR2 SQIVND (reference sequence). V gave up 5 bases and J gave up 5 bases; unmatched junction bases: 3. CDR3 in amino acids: CASSATGHQPQHF. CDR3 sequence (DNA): TGTGCCAGTAGTGCGACAGGGCATCAGCCCCAGCATTTT.

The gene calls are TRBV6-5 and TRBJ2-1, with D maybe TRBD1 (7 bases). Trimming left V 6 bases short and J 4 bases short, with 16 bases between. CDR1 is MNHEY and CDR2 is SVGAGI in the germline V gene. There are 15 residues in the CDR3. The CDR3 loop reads CASRGTGTAYNEQFF. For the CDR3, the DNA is TGTGCCAGCAGGGGGACTGGGACAGCTTACAATGAGCAGTTCTTC.

This CDR3 is CASKGGAEDTEAFF. The DNA for the CDR3 is TGTGCCAGTAAAGGAGGGGCCGAGGACACTGAAGCTTTCTTT. The chain couples TRBV19 to TRBJ1-1, with D maybe TRBD1 (5 bases). Looked up from germline, CDR1 is LNHDA and CDR2 is SQIVND (reference sequence). This CDR3 comprises 14 residues. V lost 7 bases and J lost 3, with 15 bases in between.

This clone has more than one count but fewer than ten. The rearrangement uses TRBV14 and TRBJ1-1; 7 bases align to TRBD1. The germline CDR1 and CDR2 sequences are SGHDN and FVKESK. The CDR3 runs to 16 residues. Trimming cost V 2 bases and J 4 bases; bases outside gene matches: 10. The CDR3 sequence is CASSQLTGQAATEAFF. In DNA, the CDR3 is TGTGCCAGCAGCCAACTAACAGGACAGGCAGCCACTGAAGCTTTCTTT.

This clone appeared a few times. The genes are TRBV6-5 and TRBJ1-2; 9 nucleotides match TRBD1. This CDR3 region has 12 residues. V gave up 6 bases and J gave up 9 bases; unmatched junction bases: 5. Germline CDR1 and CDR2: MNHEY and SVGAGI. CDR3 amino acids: CASSRTGARYTF. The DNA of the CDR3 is TGTGCCAGCAGCCGGACAGGGGCACGCTACACCTTC.

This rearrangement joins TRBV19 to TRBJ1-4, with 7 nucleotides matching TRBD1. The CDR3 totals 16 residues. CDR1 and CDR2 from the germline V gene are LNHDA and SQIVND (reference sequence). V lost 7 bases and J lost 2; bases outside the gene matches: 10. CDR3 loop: CASTGQAASTNEKLFF. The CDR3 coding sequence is TGTGCCAGTACCGGACAGGCTGCGTCTACTAATGAAAAACTGTTTTTT. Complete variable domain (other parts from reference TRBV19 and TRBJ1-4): DGGITQSPKYLFRKEGQNVTLSCEQNLNHDAMYWYRQDPGQGLRLIYYSQIVNDFQKGDIAEGYSVSREKKESFPLTVTSAQKNPTAFYLCASTGQAASTNEKLFFGSGTQLSVL.

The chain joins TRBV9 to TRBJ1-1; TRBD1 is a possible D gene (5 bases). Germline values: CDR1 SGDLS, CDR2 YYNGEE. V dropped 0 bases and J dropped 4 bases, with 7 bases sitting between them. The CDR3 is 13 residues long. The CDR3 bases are TGTGCCAGCAGCGTAGACGGGGGCACTGAAGCTTTCTTT. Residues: CASSVDGGTEAFF. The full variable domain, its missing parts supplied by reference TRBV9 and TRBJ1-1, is DSGVTQTPKHLITATGQRVTLRCSPRSGDLSVYWYQQSLDQGLQFLIQYYNGEERAKGNILERFSAQQFPDLHSELNLSSLELGDSALYFCASSVDGGTEAFFGQGTRLTVV.

In nucleotides, the CDR3 is TGTGCCAGCTCCCTGGGGGGGGTTGCGCAAGAGACCCAGTACTTC. Translated: CASSLGGVAQETQYF. The V call is TRBV9, the J call TRBJ2-5; the match to TRBD2 covers 7 bases. Trimming cost V 7 bases and J 2 bases; bases outside gene matches: 11. The germline V gene encodes CDR1 SGDLS and CDR2 YYNGEE. The length of the CDR3 is 15 residues.

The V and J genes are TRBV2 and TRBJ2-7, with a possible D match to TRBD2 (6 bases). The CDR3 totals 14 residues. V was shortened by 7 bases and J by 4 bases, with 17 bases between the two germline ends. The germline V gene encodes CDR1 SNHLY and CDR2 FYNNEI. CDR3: CASNRGGNVYEQYF. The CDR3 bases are TGTGCCAGCAATCGAGGAGGGAATGTTTACGAGCAGTACTTC.

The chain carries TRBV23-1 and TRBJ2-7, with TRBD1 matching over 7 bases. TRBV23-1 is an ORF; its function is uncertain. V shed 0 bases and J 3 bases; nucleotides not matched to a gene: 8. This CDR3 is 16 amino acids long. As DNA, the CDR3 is TGCGCCAGCAGTCAATCGGTCATCGGGACAGACTACGAGCAGTACTTC. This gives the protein CASSQSVIGTDYEQYF.

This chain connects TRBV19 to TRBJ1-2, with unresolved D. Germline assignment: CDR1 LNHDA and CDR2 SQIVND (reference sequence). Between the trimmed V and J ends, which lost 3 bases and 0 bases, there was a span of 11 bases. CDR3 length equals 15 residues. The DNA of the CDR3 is TGTGCCAGTAGTATGAGCGGACCTACTAACTATGGCTACACCTTC. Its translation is CASSMSGPTNYGYTF.

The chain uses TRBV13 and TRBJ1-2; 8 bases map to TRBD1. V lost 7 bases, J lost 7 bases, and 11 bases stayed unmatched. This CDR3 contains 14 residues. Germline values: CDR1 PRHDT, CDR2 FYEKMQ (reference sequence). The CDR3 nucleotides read TGTGCCAGCACGTTGACAGGGGCAATTAGTGGCTACACCTTC. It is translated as CASTLTGAISGYTF.

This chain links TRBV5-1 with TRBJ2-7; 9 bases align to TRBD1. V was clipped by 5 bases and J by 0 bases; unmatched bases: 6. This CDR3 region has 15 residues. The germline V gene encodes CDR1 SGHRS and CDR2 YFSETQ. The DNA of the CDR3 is TGCGCCAGCAGATTTACAGGGGGCGGCTCCTACGAGCAGTACTTC. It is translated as CASRFTGGGSYEQYF.

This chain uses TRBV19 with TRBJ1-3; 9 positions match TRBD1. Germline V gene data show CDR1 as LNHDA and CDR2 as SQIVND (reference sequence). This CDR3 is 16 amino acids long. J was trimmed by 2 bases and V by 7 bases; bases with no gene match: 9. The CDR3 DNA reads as TGTGCCAGTACCGCAGGACAGGGGTTTCCTGGAAACACCATATATTTT. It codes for CASTAGQGFPGNTIYF. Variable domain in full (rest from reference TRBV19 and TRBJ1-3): DGGITQSPKYLFRKEGQNVTLSCEQNLNHDAMYWYRQDPGQGLRLIYYSQIVNDFQKGDIAEGYSVSREKKESFPLTVTSAQKNPTAFYLCASTAGQGFPGNTIYFGEGSWLTVV.

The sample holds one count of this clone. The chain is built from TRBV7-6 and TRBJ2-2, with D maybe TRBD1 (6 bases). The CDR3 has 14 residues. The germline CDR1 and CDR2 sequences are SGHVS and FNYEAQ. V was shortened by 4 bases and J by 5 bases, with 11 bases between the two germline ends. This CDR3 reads CASSSRRGTGELFF. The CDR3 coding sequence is TGTGCCAGCAGCTCCAGAAGGGGGACCGGGGAGCTGTTTTTT.

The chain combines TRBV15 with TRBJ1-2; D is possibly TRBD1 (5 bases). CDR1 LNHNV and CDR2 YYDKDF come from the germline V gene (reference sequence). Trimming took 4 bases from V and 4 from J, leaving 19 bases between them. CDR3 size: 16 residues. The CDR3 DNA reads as TGTGCCACCAGCACACGACAGATCGGTCACTTCTATGGCTACACCTTC. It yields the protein CATSTRQIGHFYGYTF.

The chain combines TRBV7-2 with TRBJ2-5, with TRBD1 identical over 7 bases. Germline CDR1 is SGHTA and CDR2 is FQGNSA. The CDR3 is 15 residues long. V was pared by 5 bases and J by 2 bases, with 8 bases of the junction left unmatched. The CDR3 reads CASSLSGTEQETQYF. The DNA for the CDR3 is TGTGCCAGCAGCCTCTCCGGGACAGAGCAAGAGACCCAGTACTTC.

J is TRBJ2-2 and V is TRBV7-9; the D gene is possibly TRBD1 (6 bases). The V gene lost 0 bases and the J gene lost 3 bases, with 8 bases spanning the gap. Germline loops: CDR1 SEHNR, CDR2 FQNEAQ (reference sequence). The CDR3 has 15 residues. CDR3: CASSLAQGHTGELFF. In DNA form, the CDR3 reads TGTGCCAGCAGCTTAGCACAGGGACACACCGGGGAGCTGTTTTTT.

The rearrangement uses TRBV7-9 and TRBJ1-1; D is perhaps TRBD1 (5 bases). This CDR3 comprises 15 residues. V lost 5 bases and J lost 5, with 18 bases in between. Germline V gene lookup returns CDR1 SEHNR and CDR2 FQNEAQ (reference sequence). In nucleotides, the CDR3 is TGTGCCAGCAGCCCGGCAGGGTCGGTTTCTACTGAAGCTTTCTTT. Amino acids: CASSPAGSVSTEAFF.

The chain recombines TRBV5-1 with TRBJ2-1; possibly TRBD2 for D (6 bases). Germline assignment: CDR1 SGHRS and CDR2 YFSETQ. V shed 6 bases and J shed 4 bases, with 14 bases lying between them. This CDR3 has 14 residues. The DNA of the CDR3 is TGCGCCAGCAACGCGGGGCGGGGATACAATGAGCAGTTCTTC. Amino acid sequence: CASNAGRGYNEQFF.